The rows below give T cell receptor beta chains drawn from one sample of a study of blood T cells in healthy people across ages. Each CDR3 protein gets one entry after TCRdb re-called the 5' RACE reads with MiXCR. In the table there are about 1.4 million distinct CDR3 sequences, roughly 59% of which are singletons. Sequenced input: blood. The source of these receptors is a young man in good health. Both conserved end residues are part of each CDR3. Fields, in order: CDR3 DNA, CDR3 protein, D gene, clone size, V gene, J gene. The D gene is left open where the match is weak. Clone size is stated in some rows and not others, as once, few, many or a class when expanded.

cdr3_nt: TGCGCCAGCAGCGACAGGCTTCTAGGGGAGCTGTTTTTT
cdr3_aa: CASSDRLLGELFF
d_call: -
clone_size: -
v_call: TRBV4-1
j_call: TRBJ2-2

cdr3_nt: TGTGCCAGCAGCTCCCATGGGGGGTCTAGCACAGATACGCAGTATTTT
cdr3_aa: CASSSHGGSSTDTQYF
d_call: -
clone_size: -
v_call: TRBV11-3
j_call: TRBJ2-3

cdr3_nt: TGTGCCAGCAGTTTAGTCGGTCACTCCTACGAGCAGTACTTC
cdr3_aa: CASSLVGHSYEQYF
d_call: -
clone_size: -
v_call: TRBV27
j_call: TRBJ2-7

cdr3_nt: TGTGCCAGAGGTGCCAAAGCCATGGATCCCGTCTTCTATGGCTACACCTTC
cdr3_aa: CARGAKAMDPVFYGYTF
d_call: -
clone_size: -
v_call: TRBV2
j_call: TRBJ1-2

cdr3_nt: TGTGCCAGCGACGGCGCGGCAGATACGCAGTATTTT
cdr3_aa: CASDGAADTQYF
d_call: -
clone_size: -
v_call: TRBV6-6
j_call: TRBJ2-3

cdr3_nt: TGCGCCAGCAGACGACAGGACTTTTCCTCCTACGAGCAGTACTTC
cdr3_aa: CASRRQDFSSYEQYF
d_call: -
clone_size: -
v_call: TRBV10-2
j_call: TRBJ2-7

cdr3_nt: TGCAGTGCTAGAGACACCGGGACAGGGTACACCTACGAGCAGTACTTC
cdr3_aa: CSARDTGTGYTYEQYF
d_call: TRBD1
clone_size: -
v_call: TRBV20-1
j_call: TRBJ2-7

cdr3_nt: TGTGCCCTAAGAAGGGGGACAGGGGCCAACGTCCTGACTTTC
cdr3_aa: CALRRGTGANVLTF
d_call: -
clone_size: few
v_call: TRBV21-1
j_call: TRBJ2-6

cdr3_nt: TGCAGCGCCGGACGGGACGCCGGGTTCGGCAATGAGCAGTTCTTC
cdr3_aa: CSAGRDAGFGNEQFF
d_call: -
clone_size: -
v_call: TRBV29-1
j_call: TRBJ2-1

cdr3_nt: TGTGCCAGCAGTCCAATCGGACAGGGATATGGCTACACCTTC
cdr3_aa: CASSPIGQGYGYTF
d_call: TRBD1
clone_size: -
v_call: TRBV27
j_call: TRBJ1-2

cdr3_nt: TGTGCCAGCAGCAACGCCGACATGGGGGCAACTAATGAAAAACTGTTTTTT
cdr3_aa: CASSNADMGATNEKLFF
d_call: -
clone_size: -
v_call: TRBV21-1
j_call: TRBJ1-4

cdr3_nt: TGTGCCAGCAGCTTGGCCCTCGGGCTCCCTGGGGGGGCTAATGAAAAACTGTTTTTT
cdr3_aa: CASSLALGLPGGANEKLFF
d_call: -
clone_size: -
v_call: TRBV5-4
j_call: TRBJ1-4

cdr3_nt: TGTGCCAGCAGTTTAACGTACAATGAGCAGTACTTC
cdr3_aa: CASSLTYNEQYF
d_call: -
clone_size: few
v_call: TRBV12-3/TRBV12-4
j_call: TRBJ2-7

cdr3_nt: TGCAGTGCTAGAGATCGTTCACAGGGGATCTATAATTCACCCCTCCACTTT
cdr3_aa: CSARDRSQGIYNSPLHF
d_call: TRBD1
clone_size: few
v_call: TRBV20-1
j_call: TRBJ1-6

cdr3_nt: TGTGCCACCAGTGATGACAGGGGAGGGTACGAGCAGTACTTC
cdr3_aa: CATSDDRGGYEQYF
d_call: -
clone_size: -
v_call: TRBV24-1
j_call: TRBJ2-7

cdr3_nt: TGTGCCAGCAGTTCTTGGACTAGCCGATGGCCCGGAGAGCAGTACTTC
cdr3_aa: CASSSWTSRWPGEQYF
d_call: TRBD2
clone_size: -
v_call: TRBV6-5
j_call: TRBJ2-5

cdr3_nt: TGCGCCAGCAAGATAGGGGCAAGGAGAAGGTCTACGCAGTATTTT
cdr3_aa: CASKIGARRRSTQYF
d_call: -
clone_size: -
v_call: TRBV10-2
j_call: TRBJ2-3

cdr3_nt: TGTGCCAGCAGCTTAGAAAACAGGGGATTTGAAAAACTGTTTTTT
cdr3_aa: CASSLENRGFEKLFF
d_call: TRBD1
clone_size: -
v_call: TRBV7-2
j_call: TRBJ1-4

cdr3_nt: TGCGCCAGCAGGGGAGAGGCGCCCAATGAGCAGTTCTTC
cdr3_aa: CASRGEAPNEQFF
d_call: -
clone_size: -
v_call: TRBV5-1
j_call: TRBJ2-1

cdr3_nt: TGTGCCAGCAGCCCCTTTCTGGAGGGGGAATACTATGGCTACACCTTC
cdr3_aa: CASSPFLEGEYYGYTF
d_call: -
clone_size: -
v_call: TRBV11-2
j_call: TRBJ1-2

cdr3_nt: TGTGCCAGTAGGAACCCCCCCAGGACGGCATCTGGGGCCAACGTCCTGACTTTC
cdr3_aa: CASRNPPRTASGANVLTF
d_call: -
clone_size: -
v_call: TRBV19
j_call: TRBJ2-6

cdr3_nt: TGCAGCGTTTCTTTTCGGGTCGGCGGGACTGAAGCTTTCTTT
cdr3_aa: CSVSFRVGGTEAFF
d_call: -
clone_size: -
v_call: TRBV29-1
j_call: TRBJ1-1

cdr3_nt: TGTGCCAGCAGCAGCCCAGAGCCGGGACAGGGGGCAGAGACCCAGTACTTC
cdr3_aa: CASSSPEPGQGAETQYF
d_call: TRBD1
clone_size: -
v_call: TRBV7-8
j_call: TRBJ2-5

cdr3_nt: TGCGCCAGCAGCCAAGTACTCCGACGGGGGACAGGCGATGAGCAGTTCTTC
cdr3_aa: CASSQVLRRGTGDEQFF
d_call: TRBD1
clone_size: -
v_call: TRBV4-1
j_call: TRBJ2-1

cdr3_nt: TGCGCCAGCAGCTTTGGGGACAGGGGACACGAGCAGTACTTC
cdr3_aa: CASSFGDRGHEQYF
d_call: TRBD1
clone_size: -
v_call: TRBV5-1
j_call: TRBJ2-7

cdr3_nt: TGTGCCAGCAGGAGGGACAGGGTTGAAAAACTGTTTTTT
cdr3_aa: CASRRDRVEKLFF
d_call: TRBD1
clone_size: -
v_call: TRBV12-3/TRBV12-4
j_call: TRBJ1-4

cdr3_nt: TGCAGTGCTAGAGTCGGGTCCAATAATTCACCCCTCCACTTT
cdr3_aa: CSARVGSNNSPLHF
d_call: -
clone_size: few
v_call: TRBV20-1
j_call: TRBJ1-6

cdr3_nt: TGTGCCAGCTCAGCTAAACCGGACGGAGATGAAAAACTGTTTTTT
cdr3_aa: CASSAKPDGDEKLFF
d_call: -
clone_size: -
v_call: TRBV21-1
j_call: TRBJ1-4

cdr3_nt: TGCAGTCCGAGAGGGCTCGAAGTAGCCAAAAACATTCAGTACTTC
cdr3_aa: CSPRGLEVAKNIQYF
d_call: -
clone_size: -
v_call: TRBV20-1
j_call: TRBJ2-4

cdr3_nt: TGTGCCAGCAGTGGGCTATGGGGCAATGAGCAGTTCTTC
cdr3_aa: CASSGLWGNEQFF
d_call: -
clone_size: few
v_call: TRBV6-1
j_call: TRBJ2-1

cdr3_nt: TGTGCCAGCAGCTTATTTGGGCGGGGGGTGACTGAGCAGTTCTTC
cdr3_aa: CASSLFGRGVTEQFF
d_call: TRBD2
clone_size: once
v_call: TRBV11-2
j_call: TRBJ2-1

cdr3_nt: TGTGCCAGCAGTGACCAGGGGGACAATGGCTACACCTTC
cdr3_aa: CASSDQGDNGYTF
d_call: TRBD1
clone_size: -
v_call: TRBV6-5
j_call: TRBJ1-2

cdr3_nt: TGCAGCGCGCTGTCCACTCATGAGACTAGCTGGTACGAGCAGTACTTC
cdr3_aa: CSALSTHETSWYEQYF
d_call: TRBD2
clone_size: few
v_call: TRBV29-1
j_call: TRBJ2-7

cdr3_nt: TGTGCCAGCAGCCCCATTCCGGGACAGCTCATCTATGGCTACACCTTC
cdr3_aa: CASSPIPGQLIYGYTF
d_call: TRBD1
clone_size: -
v_call: TRBV7-9
j_call: TRBJ1-2

cdr3_nt: TGTGCCAGCAGTGAGCCGGGACTCTACTTTGACACCTTC
cdr3_aa: CASSEPGLYFDTF
d_call: -
clone_size: -
v_call: TRBV6-1
j_call: TRBJ1-2

cdr3_nt: TGTGCCAGCTCACCAGTACTATTGAACACTGAAGCTTTCTTT
cdr3_aa: CASSPVLLNTEAFF
d_call: -
clone_size: once
v_call: TRBV18
j_call: TRBJ1-1

cdr3_nt: TGTGCCAGCAGCTTGCGGGGTTTTGGGGATCAGCCCCAGCATTTT
cdr3_aa: CASSLRGFGDQPQHF
d_call: -
clone_size: -
v_call: TRBV5-6
j_call: TRBJ1-5

cdr3_nt: TGTGCCAGCAGTGAGTTATCGGGGGTCAGGTACGAGCAGTACTTC
cdr3_aa: CASSELSGVRYEQYF
d_call: -
clone_size: -
v_call: TRBV25-1
j_call: TRBJ2-7

cdr3_nt: TGTGCCAGCAGCTCGCAGGGTGTAGCTAACTATGGCTACACCTTC
cdr3_aa: CASSSQGVANYGYTF
d_call: -
clone_size: -
v_call: TRBV7-9
j_call: TRBJ1-2

cdr3_nt: TGTGCCAGCACCGCAGGACTAGCGGACTCGGAGACCCAGTACTTC
cdr3_aa: CASTAGLADSETQYF
d_call: TRBD2
clone_size: few
v_call: TRBV6-5
j_call: TRBJ2-5

cdr3_nt: TGTGCCACCAGCAGAGAAGGGGACTCCTACAATGAGCAGTTCTTC
cdr3_aa: CATSREGDSYNEQFF
d_call: -
clone_size: -
v_call: TRBV15
j_call: TRBJ2-1

cdr3_nt: TGTGCCAGCAGCGGGGGGCCAGGGAGCTCCTACAATGAGCAGTTCTTC
cdr3_aa: CASSGGPGSSYNEQFF
d_call: -
clone_size: -
v_call: TRBV7-8
j_call: TRBJ2-1

cdr3_nt: TGTGCCAGCAGTCCAGGGACAGGGTCCTTTATGCAGCCCCAGCATTTT
cdr3_aa: CASSPGTGSFMQPQHF
d_call: TRBD1
clone_size: -
v_call: TRBV27
j_call: TRBJ1-5

cdr3_nt: TGCAGTGCAAGAAGCCTCTACGAGCAGTACTTC
cdr3_aa: CSARSLYEQYF
d_call: -
clone_size: once
v_call: TRBV20-1
j_call: TRBJ2-7

cdr3_nt: TGTGCCAGCAGAGCCCACGGGAGCACCTACGAGCAGTACTTC
cdr3_aa: CASRAHGSTYEQYF
d_call: -
clone_size: -
v_call: TRBV28
j_call: TRBJ2-7

cdr3_nt: TGTGCCAGCAGCCTGCCGCAGTACAATGAGCAGTTCTTC
cdr3_aa: CASSLPQYNEQFF
d_call: -
clone_size: -
v_call: TRBV5-5
j_call: TRBJ2-1

cdr3_nt: TGCGCCAGCAGCCAAGTTTGGACAGATACGCAGTATTTT
cdr3_aa: CASSQVWTDTQYF
d_call: -
clone_size: -
v_call: TRBV4-1
j_call: TRBJ2-3

cdr3_nt: TGTGCCAGCAGCCCCAGTGAGGGTGGTGTATACGAGCAGTACTTC
cdr3_aa: CASSPSEGGVYEQYF
d_call: -
clone_size: -
v_call: TRBV7-9
j_call: TRBJ2-7

cdr3_nt: TGTGCCAGCAGCTTGGGCCTCCGTCTTGGGGAGCAGTACTTC
cdr3_aa: CASSLGLRLGEQYF
d_call: -
clone_size: -
v_call: TRBV5-6
j_call: TRBJ2-7

cdr3_nt: TGCGCCAGCAGTGATTTTAAGGAGATGAACACTGAAGCTTTCTTT
cdr3_aa: CASSDFKEMNTEAFF
d_call: -
clone_size: -
v_call: TRBV10-1
j_call: TRBJ1-1

cdr3_nt: TGCGCCAGCAGCTTAGGTGGCTCGCGCAATGAGCAGTTCTTC
cdr3_aa: CASSLGGSRNEQFF
d_call: -
clone_size: -
v_call: TRBV5-1
j_call: TRBJ2-1